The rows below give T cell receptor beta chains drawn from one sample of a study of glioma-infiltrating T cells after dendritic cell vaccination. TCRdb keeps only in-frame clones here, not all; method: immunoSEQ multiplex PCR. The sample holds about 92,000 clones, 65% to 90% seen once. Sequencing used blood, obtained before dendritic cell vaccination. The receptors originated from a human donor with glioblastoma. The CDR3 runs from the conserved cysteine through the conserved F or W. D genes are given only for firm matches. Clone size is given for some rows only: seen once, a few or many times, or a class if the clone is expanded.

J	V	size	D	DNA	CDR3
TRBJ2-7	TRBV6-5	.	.	TGTGCCAGCAGTTCCCTCCTATCTCCCGACGAGCAGTACTTC	CASSSLLSPDEQYF
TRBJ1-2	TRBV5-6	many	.	TGTGCCAGCAGCTTGGCAGGGTCGGATGGCTACACCTTC	CASSLAGSDGYTF
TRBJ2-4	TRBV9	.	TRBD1	TGTGCCAGCAGCGCCGGGACAGTAGCCAAAAACATTCAGTACTTC	CASSAGTVAKNIQYF
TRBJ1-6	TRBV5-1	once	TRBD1	TGCGCCAGCAGCTTGATTTCCCCGGGACAGCCAATATCACCCCTCCACTTT	CASSLISPGQPISPLHF
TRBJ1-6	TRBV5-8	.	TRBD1	TGTGCCAGCAGCTCCGGGACAGGCAAGAATTCACCCCTCCACTTT	CASSSGTGKNSPLHF
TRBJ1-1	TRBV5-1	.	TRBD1	TGCGCCAGCAGCGCCTCCGGGACAGCGAACACTGAAGCTTTCTTT	CASSASGTANTEAFF
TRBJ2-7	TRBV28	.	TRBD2	TGTGCCAGCAGTTCTAGCGGGAGGGTCCACGAGCAGTACTTC	CASSSSGRVHEQYF
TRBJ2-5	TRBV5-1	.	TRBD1	TGCGCCAGCAGCCACGGGACAGGCGGGGAGACCCAGTACTTC	CASSHGTGGETQYF
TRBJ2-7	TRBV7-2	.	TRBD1	TGTGCCAGCAGCCCAGGGACAGTTGCCTACGAGCAGTACTTC	CASSPGTVAYEQYF
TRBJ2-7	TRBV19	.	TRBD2	TGTGCCAGTAGTATCTCTGGGACTAGCGGGAGCTCCTACGAGCAGTACTTC	CASSISGTSGSSYEQYF
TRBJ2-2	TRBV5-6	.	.	TGTGCCAGCAGCTTGGGGGCCCCGAACACCGGGGAGCTGTTTTTT	CASSLGAPNTGELFF
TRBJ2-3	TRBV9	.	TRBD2	TGTGCCAGCAGCGCTACCGGGACTAGGGGGTTAGATACGCAGTATTTT	CASSATGTRGLDTQYF
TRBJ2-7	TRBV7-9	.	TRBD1	TGTGCCAGCACCCCTCCGGACAGGGTATACGAGCAGTACTTC	CASTPPDRVYEQYF
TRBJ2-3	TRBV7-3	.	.	TGTGCCAGCACCCAAGGGGGAGGGAGCACAGATACGCAGTATTTT	CASTQGGGSTDTQYF
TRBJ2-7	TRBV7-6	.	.	TGTGCCAGCAGCCCTCGGGACACCTCCTACGAGCAGTACTTC	CASSPRDTSYEQYF
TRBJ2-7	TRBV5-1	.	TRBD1	TGCGCCAGCAGCTTGACCCCGGGACAGGGCTACGAGCAGTACTTC	CASSLTPGQGYEQYF
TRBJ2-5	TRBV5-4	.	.	TGTGCCAGCAGCCGTACAGGGGGGGGCCGAGAGACCCAGTACTTC	CASSRTGGGRETQYF
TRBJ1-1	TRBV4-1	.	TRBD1	TGCGCCAGCAGCCAAGGACAGGGGGTCACTGAAGCTTTCTTT	CASSQGQGVTEAFF
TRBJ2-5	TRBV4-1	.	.	TGCGCCAGCAGCCAAGGGGGTAGCGATGCCCAGTACTTC	CASSQGGSDAQYF
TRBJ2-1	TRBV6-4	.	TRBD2	TGTGCCAGCAGCCCTAGCGGGAGGGTGGATGAGCAGTTCTTC	CASSPSGRVDEQFF
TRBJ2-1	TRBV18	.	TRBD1	TGTGCCAGCTCACCCGGGACAGGGGCAACCAATGAGCAGTTCTTC	CASSPGTGATNEQFF
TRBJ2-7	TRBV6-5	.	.	TGTGCCAGCAGTCTGATAGCGGAAAACGTTTACGAGCAGTACTTC	CASSLIAENVYEQYF
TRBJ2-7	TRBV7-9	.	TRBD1	TGTGCCAGCAGCTTCGACAGGGCCGCACTAAGCGAGCAGTACTTC	CASSFDRAALSEQYF
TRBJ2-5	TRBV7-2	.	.	TGTGCCAGCAGCTCCCGTCCCCAAGAGACCCAGTACTTC	CASSSRPQETQYF
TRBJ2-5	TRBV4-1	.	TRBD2	TGCGCCAGCAGCCAGATCGGGACTAGCGGGAGGGCCTCGGAGACCCAGTACTTC	CASSQIGTSGRASETQYF
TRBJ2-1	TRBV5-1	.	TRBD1	TGCGCCAGCAGCTGGGACAGGGAGAATGAGCAGTTCTTC	CASSWDRENEQFF
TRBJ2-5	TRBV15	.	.	TGTGCCACCAGCCGGGACCAAGAGACCCAGTACTTC	CATSRDQETQYF
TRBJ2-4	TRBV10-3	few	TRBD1	TGTGCCATCAGTGAGTCGATTTACGGGACAGACCAGGTAGCCAAAAACATTCAGTACTTC	CAISESIYGTDQVAKNIQYF
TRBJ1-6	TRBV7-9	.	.	TGTGCCAGCAGCCCGACGGGGGGCGTGCATTCACCCCTCCACTTT	CASSPTGGVHSPLHF
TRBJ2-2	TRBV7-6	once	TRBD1	TGTGCCAGCAGCTTAGTTGGGACAGGATCCACCGGGGAGCTGTTTTTT	CASSLVGTGSTGELFF
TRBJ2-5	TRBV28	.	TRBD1	TGTGCCAGCCGGGCAGGGGGAGAGACCCAGTACTTC	CASRAGGETQYF
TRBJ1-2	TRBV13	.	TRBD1	TGTGCCAGCAGCTTAGGGTCAGGGGGCTTTGGCTACACCTTC	CASSLGSGGFGYTF
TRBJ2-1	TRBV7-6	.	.	TGTGCCAGCAGCTTGGCAGATTTGAATGAGCAGTTCTTC	CASSLADLNEQFF
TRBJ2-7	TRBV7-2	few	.	TGTGCCAGCAGCTTCGGGCAGGGTAGCTCCTACGAGCAGTACTTC	CASSFGQGSSYEQYF
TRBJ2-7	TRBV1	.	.	TGCACCAGCAGCCATACCGGGACTAGCGGACCCCCTTTATCCTACGAGCAGTACTTC	CTSSHTGTSGPPLSYEQYF